This TCR beta chain was captured by sequencing in a study of identical twins. Study conclusions and caveats: Beta clonotypes that were abundant in cord blood contained fewer insertions, a pattern absent from memory repertoires. Researchers caution that invariant MAIT and iNKT cells could partly confound zero-insertion analyses.

From the 5' RACE reads, TCRdb called clonotypes with MiXCR, one entry per CDR3 protein. The data show some 460,000 distinct CDR3 sequences, 14% seen once. Details on this clonotype: What it binds is unknown.

Germline V lookup: CDR1 SGHTA, CDR2 FQGNSA. This CDR3 region has 17 residues. V lost 5 bases to trimming and J lost 0 bases; unmatched junction nucleotides: 10. These same data were also listed under a study on yellow fever vaccine responses in identical twins.

Sequencing used CD4+ T cells sorted from blood. This rearrangement joins TRBV7-2 to TRBJ1-2; 9 nucleotides align to TRBD1. This sequence was found in a woman aged 18-29 years in good health. CDR3 sequence: CASSVLRGQGPNYGYTF. The DNA for the CDR3 is TGTGCCAGCAGCGTACTTAGGGGACAGGGACCTAACTATGGCTACACCTTC.